Presented here are 20 T cell receptor beta chains from one specimen sequenced in a study of blood T cell repertoires in COVID-19 (dated by TCRdb to the early 2020s). Libraries were built with the immunoSEQ multiplex PCR assay. The immuneACCESS repertoire file appears here via TCRdb, limited to in-frame rearrangements. These files lack a portion of the clones; in checked studies, under half of the deficit traces to unresolved V genes, and the cause of the others is not known. The sample table lists around 150,000 clones, 84% of them with a count of one. Clones ranked in the top ten supply less than 2.5% of the sample. Sequencing was done on a sample of peripheral blood. These receptor sequences come from a man between 65 and 79 years old with acute or convalescent COVID-19.

The chain combines TRBV28 with TRBJ2-1, with a possible D match to TRBD2 (6 bases). The CDR3 extends over 15 amino acids. CDR1 is MDHEN, CDR2 SYDVKM, per germline. Trimming removed 6 bases at V and 8 bases at J, with 20 bases between. This CDR3 is CASSGVRERLDEQFF. For the CDR3, the DNA is TGTGCCAGCAGCGGGGTACGGGAGCGTTTAGATGAGCAGTTCTTC.

This chain uses TRBV6-1 with TRBJ1-3; D remains unclear. CDR1 and CDR2 from the germline V gene are MNHNS and SASEGT. The V end lost 2 bases, the J end lost 2 bases, and 13 bases lay between the germline ends. CDR3 length: 16 amino acids. The CDR3 reads CASSEFMGRAGNTIYF. The CDR3 bases are TGTGCCAGCAGTGAATTCATGGGGAGGGCTGGAAACACCATATATTTT.

The chain carries TRBV6-5 and TRBJ1-1; D uncertain. The CDR3 has 13 amino acids. The germline V gene has CDR1 MNHEY and CDR2 SVGAGI. V lost 2 bases and J 11 bases, leaving 15 bases between the germline ends. CDR3 sequence reads: CASSYAIGQRAFF. The CDR3 bases are TGTGCCAGCAGTTACGCTATTGGTCAGAGGGCTTTCTTT.

This chain connects TRBV3-1 (or the pseudogene TRBV3-2) to TRBJ1-3, with D unresolved. The CDR3 loop spans 15 amino acids. The germline V gene has CDR1 LGHDT and CDR2 YNNKEL (reference sequence). V dropped 0 bases and J dropped 0 bases, with 6 bases sitting between them. The CDR3 here is CASSQDTVSGNTIYF. In nucleotides, the CDR3 is TGTGCCAGCAGCCAAGACACAGTCTCTGGAAACACCATATATTTT.

V gene TRBV5-1 combines with J gene TRBJ2-3; possible D gene TRBD1, 6 bases. There are 18 residues in the CDR3. V lost 1 base to trimming and J lost 0 bases, with 18 bases between them. Germline V CDR1 and CDR2: SGHRS, YFSETQ. CDR3 loop: CASSLRPRDTTSTDTQYF. CDR3 coding DNA: TGCGCCAGCAGCTTGAGGCCCCGGGACACCACTAGCACAGATACGCAGTATTTT. The variable domain in full, with the rest retrieved from reference TRBV5-1 and TRBJ2-3, is KAGVTQTPRYLIKTRGQQVTLSCSPISGHRSVSWYQQTPGQGLQFLFEYFSETQRNKGNFPGRFSGRQFSNSRSEMNVSTLELGDSALYLCASSLRPRDTTSTDTQYFGPGTRLTVL.

As for this clone: Different DNA sequences within this sample yield the same CDR3. V and J are TRBV7-9 and TRBJ1-6; perhaps TRBD1 as D (5 bases). There are 15 residues in the CDR3. Germline CDR1 SEHNR, CDR2 FQNEAQ (reference sequence). Trimming removed 0 bases at V and 10 bases at J, with 13 bases between. The CDR3 loop is CASSLALGEGSPLHF. The CDR3 DNA reads TGTGCCAGCAGCTTAGCGCTGGGGGAGGGATCACCCCTCCACTTT.

The gene calls are TRBV28 and TRBJ1-5; the D gene is possibly TRBD1 (6 bases). The germline gives CDR1 MDHEN, CDR2 SYDVKM. V was pared by 5 bases and J by 3 bases, with 17 bases between. The CDR3 is 16 amino acids. The CDR3 DNA reads TGTGCCAGCAGTCGAACCCAAACAGGGAACAATCAGCCCCAGCATTTT. Translated: CASSRTQTGNNQPQHF.

V gene TRBV5-5 combines with J gene TRBJ2-7; TRBD1 agrees at 9 bases. CDR1 is SGHKS, CDR2 YYEKEE, per germline (reference sequence). The junction had 7 bases not matched to a gene; V was cut back by 1 base and J by 5 bases. The CDR3 is made up of 15 amino acids. CDR3: CASSLTGGAIHEQYF. The CDR3, as DNA: TGTGCCAGCAGCTTGACAGGGGGCGCGATCCACGAGCAGTACTTC.

The chain links TRBV19 to TRBJ1-5, with a weak D call TRBD1 (6 bases). This CDR3 is built from 16 residues. Germline V gene sequence: CDR1 LNHDA, CDR2 SQIVND (reference sequence). V was cut by 6 bases and J by 4 bases, with 19 bases left in between. CDR3 in amino acids: CASSAPPGQINQPQHF. Written as DNA, the CDR3 is TGTGCCAGTAGCGCACCCCCTGGACAGATTAATCAGCCCCAGCATTTT.

DNA for the CDR3: TGTGCCAGCCACATGCCGCCCTCTGGGGCCAACGTCCTGACTTTC. As protein: CASHMPPSGANVLTF. The chain couples TRBV7-2 to TRBJ2-6; D call uncertain. Per germline, CDR1 SGHTA and CDR2 FQGNSA. Deletions cut 8 bases from V and 0 bases from J, with 11 bases between. This CDR3 is 15 amino acids long.

CDR3 in DNA: TGTGCCAGCAGCTTAGCGCTTGGACTAGCGGGGGCCGGTGAGCAGTTCTTC. Translating it yields CASSLALGLAGAGEQFF. The chain has TRBV7-2 and TRBJ2-1; 13 positions match TRBD2. J was trimmed by 9 bases and V by 0 bases; bases with no gene match: 8. The CDR3 consists of 17 residues. In germline, CDR1 is SGHTA, CDR2 FQGNSA.

The rearrangement links TRBV18 to TRBJ1-4; tentative D call: TRBD1 (5 bases). CDR1 and CDR2 (germline): KGHSH, LQKENI. The CDR3 has 15 amino acids. With 1 base removed from V and 4 bases from J, the gap between germline ends came to 10 bases. The CDR3 is CASSPRGGNNEKLFF. In DNA form, the CDR3 reads TGTGCCAGCTCACCACGCGGGGGGAATAATGAAAAACTGTTTTTT.

This chain joins TRBV3-1 (or the pseudogene TRBV3-2) and TRBJ1-3; D gene unclear. The CDR3 contains 14 residues. Germline V gene lookup returns CDR1 LGHDT and CDR2 YNNKEL (reference sequence). V lost 4 bases and J lost 0, with 7 bases in between. The CDR3 region is CASSLTISGNTIYF. The DNA for the CDR3 is TGTGCCAGCAGCCTCACTATCTCTGGAAACACCATATATTTT.

This chain joins TRBV19 and TRBJ2-1, with 10 bases identical to TRBD1. The J segment lost 9 bases and the V segment lost 0 bases, leaving 5 bases of the junction unmatched. Germline V gene sequence: CDR1 LNHDA, CDR2 SQIVND (reference sequence). The CDR3 sequence is 15 residues long. Here the CDR3 DNA reads TGTGCCAGTAGTATAGATCCTGGACAGGGGGGTGAGCAGTTCTTC. The encoded protein is CASSIDPGQGGEQFF.

In this sample, this clone turned up a few times. The J gene is TRBJ2-7, the V gene TRBV10-3; 7 bases align to TRBD2. The germline V gene encodes CDR1 ENHRY and CDR2 SYGVKD. J lost 1 base, V lost 8 bases, and 8 bases had no gene match. The CDR3 consists of 14 residues. CDR3 amino acids: CAISRGGSSYEQYF. CDR3 DNA: TGTGCCATCTCTCGCGGGGGATCATCCTACGAGCAGTACTTC.

The genes are TRBV18 and TRBJ1-1; the match to TRBD1 covers 7 bases. Trimming removed 4 bases from V and 2 bases from J; junction bases left unmatched: 7. Germline lookup yields CDR1 KGHSH and CDR2 LQKENI. This CDR3 has 15 residues. The CDR3 here is CASSRATGINTEAFF. In DNA form, the CDR3 reads TGTGCCAGCTCACGAGCGACAGGGATCAACACTGAAGCTTTCTTT. Combining the CDR3 with reference TRBV18 and TRBJ1-1 gives the whole variable domain NAGVMQNPRHLVRRRGQEARLRCSPMKGHSHVYWYRQLPEEGLKFMVYLQKENIIDESGMPKERFSAEFPKEGPSILRIQQVVRGDSAAYFCASSRATGINTEAFFGQGTRLTVV.

This clone was seen only once. The chain couples TRBV6-5 to TRBJ1-2; possible D gene TRBD1, 6 bases. The CDR3 covers 16 residues. Germline V gene data show CDR1 as MNHEY and CDR2 as SVGAGI. V lost 0 bases to trimming and J lost 5 bases, with 16 bases between them. The DNA of the CDR3 is TGTGCCAGCAGTTACTCAGGGCGCAGGGGTAATTATGGCTACACCTTC. It translates to CASSYSGRRGNYGYTF.

The gene calls are TRBV7-8 and TRBJ1-5; D may be TRBD1 (6 bases). The CDR3 is 16 residues long. V was trimmed by 1 base and J by 3 bases, leaving 13 bases between them. Germline V gives CDR1 SGHVS, CDR2 FQNEAQ. CDR3 bases: TGTGCCAGCAGCTTAGAAGACAGGAGATTCAATCAGCCCCAGCATTTT. It yields the protein CASSLEDRRFNQPQHF.

The chain couples TRBV7-3 to TRBJ1-2; TRBD1 matches 7 bases. Germline-derived CDR1 and CDR2 are SGHTA and FQGTGA. The CDR3 loop spans 13 amino acids. Losses at the gene ends were 4 bases for V and 7 bases for J; bases not matched to a gene: 6. Here the CDR3 reads CASSSQGSFGYTF. Here the CDR3 DNA reads TGTGCCAGCAGCTCACAGGGGTCGTTTGGCTACACCTTC. The entire variable domain, with the rest obtained from reference TRBV7-3 and TRBJ1-2, is as follows: GAGVSQTPSNKVTEKGKYVELRCDPISGHTALYWYRQSLGQGPEFLIYFQGTGAADDSGLPNDRFFAVRPEGSVSTLKIQRTERGDSAVYLCASSSQGSFGYTFGSGTRLTVV.

V is TRBV6-5 and J is TRBJ1-6; 7 bases agree with TRBD1. The germline V gene has CDR1 MNHEY and CDR2 SVGAGI. The CDR3 is 16 residues long. After removal of 2 bases from V and 9 bases from J, the junction contained 10 bases not matched to a gene. The CDR3 bases are TGTGCCAGCAGTTACCTTATAGGGGGCAGGGGTTCACCCCTCCACTTT. This encodes CASSYLIGGRGSPLHF.